Shown below are 25 T cell receptor beta chains from a single sample sequenced in a study of persistence of HIV-infected CD4 T cells. The immunoSEQ assay was version 4, run in survey mode. The protocol was immunoSEQ multiplex PCR, while the TCRdb copy is restricted to in-frame clones and leaves out a portion. Of 30,000 to 45,000 clones listed, more than 70% are singletons. Overlapping HIV-1 Gag 15-mer peptides at about 1 ug per peptide per mL were used. Sorted nonresponding memory CD4+ T cells were CD40L-negative, CD69-negative, CD45RO-high. These receptors are not linked to any known antigen. Sequences were derived from cultured CD4+ T cells from PBMCs, sampled from a patient who received antiretroviral therapy. These receptors came from an adult with HIV. The donor label of this sample is uncertain.

The chain uses TRBV21-1 and TRBJ2-7; the table's D call, TRBD1, was not checked against the DNA. TRBV21-1 is an annotated pseudogene. The CDR3 loop spans 14 amino acids. The CDR3 DNA reads TGTGCCAGCAGCAAAGGGACAGGGGGCTACGAGCAGTACTTC. It codes for CASSKGTGGYEQYF.

This chain links TRBV2 with TRBJ1-1; D not resolved. Germline CDR1 is SNHLY and CDR2 is FYNNEI. V gave up 3 bases and J gave up 4 bases, with 9 bases separating them. This CDR3 is 13 amino acids long. The CDR3 sequence is CASSDQASTEAFF. In DNA form, the CDR3 reads TGTGCCAGCAGTGACCAGGCGAGCACTGAAGCTTTCTTT.

This chain joins TRBV18 and TRBJ2-1; D gene ambiguous. This CDR3 contains 14 residues. Trimming stripped 2 bases from V and 6 bases from J, with 11 bases between. Germline CDR1 reads KGHSH; CDR2 reads LQKENI. The CDR3 is CASSPVVNSNEQFF. CDR3 in DNA: TGTGCCAGCTCACCAGTTGTGAATAGCAATGAGCAGTTCTTC. Full variable domain (outside the CDR3, taken from reference TRBV18 and TRBJ2-1): NAGVMQNPRHLVRRRGQEARLRCSPMKGHSHVYWYRQLPEEGLKFMVYLQKENIIDESGMPKERFSAEFPKEGPSILRIQQVVRGDSAAYFCASSPVVNSNEQFFGPGTRLTVL.

The gene calls are TRBV18 and TRBJ2-6; possible D gene TRBD2, 5 bases. The CDR3 extends over 16 amino acids. Germline loops: CDR1 KGHSH, CDR2 LQKENI. V was shortened by 3 bases and J by 0 bases, with 9 bases between the two germline ends. The CDR3 coding sequence is TGTGCCAGCTCACCGGGAGCTTACTCTGGGGCCAACGTCCTGACTTTC. Encoded protein: CASSPGAYSGANVLTF.

This rearrangement joins TRBV18 to TRBJ1-1; 8 positions agree with TRBD1. With V trimmed by 0 bases and J by 4 bases, 10 bases remained unmatched. Germline CDR1 is KGHSH and CDR2 is LQKENI. The CDR3 covers 17 residues. The chain's CDR3 is CASSPPSLNRGSTEAFF. DNA for the CDR3: TGTGCCAGCTCACCACCGAGCTTAAACAGGGGGAGCACTGAAGCTTTCTTT.

The DNA of the CDR3 is TGTGCCAGCAGCTTAGATCAAGTCGGCAGTAATGAAAAACTGTTTTTT. Amino acid sequence: CASSLDQVGSNEKLFF. The chain uses TRBV7-9 and TRBJ1-4; D gene uncertain. The CDR3 contains 16 residues. V was clipped by 1 base and J by 4 bases, with 13 bases between them. The germline V gene has CDR1 SEHNR and CDR2 FQNEAQ (reference sequence).

J is TRBJ2-1 and V is TRBV10-3, with D uncertain. The CDR3 consists of 11 residues. The V end was cut by 6 bases, the J end by 10 bases, with 10 bases between. CDR1 and CDR2 (germline): ENHRY, SYGVKD. The CDR3 DNA is TGTGCCATCAGCGCTAACAGCGAGCAGTTCTTC. Its translation is CAISANSEQFF.

This clone was found a few times. The chain carries TRBV7-6 and TRBJ1-1; D is ambiguous. The germline V and J ends were trimmed by 0 bases and 1 base, with 9 bases remaining between them. From germline, CDR1 is SGHVS and CDR2 FNYEAQ. The CDR3 extends over 15 amino acids. CDR3 bases: TGTGCCAGCAGCTTAGCGACGGCGACGAACACTGAAGCTTTCTTT. It specifies CASSLATATNTEAFF.

V is TRBV19 and J is TRBJ2-7; perhaps D is TRBD1 or TRBD2 (5 bases each). The CDR3 covers 15 residues. V lost 3 bases and J 1 base, leaving 13 bases between the germline ends. Germline V gene data show CDR1 as LNHDA and CDR2 as SQIVND (reference sequence). CDR3 amino acids: CASSIQGRMSYEQYF. In DNA, the CDR3 is TGTGCCAGTAGTATTCAGGGACGGATGTCCTACGAGCAGTACTTC.

This clone was recorded a few times. The genes are TRBV7-6 and TRBJ2-7; no reliable D call. Trimming pared 3 bases from V and 4 bases from J, leaving 10 bases between. Germline CDR1 is SGHVS and CDR2 is FNYEAQ. There are 13 residues in the CDR3. CDR3 sequence: CASSLSGSYEQYF. The DNA for the CDR3 is TGTGCCAGCAGCTTGTCCGGATCTTACGAGCAGTACTTC.

This clone was observed a handful of times. J is TRBJ2-1 and V is TRBV2; 7 bases align to TRBD2. The CDR3 is made up of 12 amino acids. Germline assignment: CDR1 SNHLY and CDR2 FYNNEI. V lost 11 bases, J lost 9 bases, and 10 bases stayed unmatched. DNA for the CDR3: TGTGCCTTTCTGACTAGCCAAGGTGAGCAGTTCTTC. This gives the protein CAFLTSQGEQFF.

This clone was seen more than once but under ten times. The chain combines TRBV5-4 with TRBJ2-2; D remains unclear. The V gene lost 0 bases and the J gene lost 1 base, with 4 bases spanning the gap. CDR3 length: 14 residues. Germline CDR1 is SGHNT and CDR2 is YYREEE (reference sequence). This CDR3 is CASSLDQNTGELFF. The CDR3 nucleotides read TGTGCCAGCAGCTTGGATCAGAACACCGGGGAGCTGTTTTTT.

The gene calls are TRBV7-2 and TRBJ2-7, with 9 bases fitting TRBD2. The CDR3 spans 15 residues. Trimming took 8 bases from V and 4 from J; bases not matched to a gene: 12. The germline gives CDR1 SGHTA, CDR2 FQGNSA. DNA of the CDR3: TGTGCCAGCGGGAGTAGCTGGGCGGGGGGGTACGAGCAGTACTTC. Its protein product is CASGSSWAGGYEQYF.

The chain is built from TRBV15 and TRBJ1-6; 9 bases line up with TRBD1. The CDR3 runs 15 residues. Germline CDR1 and CDR2: LNHNV and YYDKDF (reference sequence). The V gene end was trimmed by 5 bases and the J gene end by 8 bases; junction bases not matched to a gene: 7. The CDR3 sequence: CATSYGGQGDSPLHF. In nucleotides, the CDR3 is TGTGCCACCAGCTACGGGGGACAGGGTGATTCACCCCTCCACTTT. The entire variable domain, with the rest obtained from reference TRBV15 and TRBJ1-6, is as follows: DAMVIQNPRYQVTQFGKPVTLSCSQTLNHNVMYWYQQKSSQAPKLLFHYYDKDFNNEADTPDNFQSRRPNTSFCFLDIRSPGLGDTAMYLCATSYGGQGDSPLHFGNGTRLTVT.

The genes are TRBV19 and TRBJ1-2; 7 bases are shared with TRBD1. Unmatched junction bases numbered 11, after V lost 10 bases and J lost 6 bases. This CDR3 has 13 amino acids. Germline assignment: CDR1 LNHDA and CDR2 SQIVND (reference sequence). CDR3 residues: CAKWAGGPHGYTF. For the CDR3, the DNA is TGTGCCAAATGGGCAGGGGGGCCCCATGGCTACACCTTC.

The V call is TRBV6-5, the J call TRBJ2-7; D is unresolved. V was cut by 0 bases and J by 1 base, with 4 bases left in between. The germline V gene encodes CDR1 MNHEY and CDR2 SVGAGI. The CDR3 covers 13 residues. CDR3 residues: CASSYSASYEQYF. CDR3 in DNA: TGTGCCAGCAGTTACTCGGCATCCTACGAGCAGTACTTC.

V is TRBV2 and J is TRBJ2-1; 7 bases are shared with TRBD1. The CDR3 is 15 residues long. CDR1 is SNHLY and CDR2 is FYNNEI in the germline V gene. The ends lost 3 bases at V and 5 bases at J; junction bases unmatched: 7. CDR3 residues: CASSDTGTANNEQFF. The CDR3 DNA reads TGTGCCAGCAGTGACACCGGGACAGCCAACAATGAGCAGTTCTTC.

This clone was picked up a small number of times. The chain uses TRBV5-4 and TRBJ1-2, with TRBD1 matching over 8 bases. V shed 5 bases and J 7 bases; nucleotides not matched to a gene: 7. This CDR3 contains 13 residues. Germline V CDR1 and CDR2: SGHNT, YYREEE (reference sequence). CDR3 protein: CASRPGGRGGYTF. CDR3 bases: TGTGCCAGCAGGCCAGGGGGCAGGGGTGGCTACACCTTC.

The V gene is TRBV6-5, the J gene TRBJ2-3, with D possibly being TRBD1 (5 bases). Between the trimmed V and J ends, which lost 6 bases and 1 base, there was a span of 14 bases. In germline, CDR1 is MNHEY, CDR2 SVGAGI. The CDR3 runs to 15 residues. CDR3 DNA sequence: TGTGCCAGCAGCCCCATACAGGTCCGCACAGATACGCAGTATTTT. It encodes CASSPIQVRTDTQYF.

V usage is TRBV19 and J usage is TRBJ1-6, with 11 nucleotides matching TRBD1. Germline V gene data show CDR1 as LNHDA and CDR2 as SQIVND (reference sequence). With V trimmed by 5 bases and J by 4 bases, 7 bases remained unmatched. This CDR3 region has 17 residues. CDR3 region: CASSVRDRGNYNSPLHF. The CDR3 nucleotides read TGTGCCAGTAGTGTCCGGGACAGGGGGAATTATAATTCACCCCTCCACTTT.

The sample holds one count of this clone. The rearrangement joins TRBV10-3 to TRBJ2-7, with 9 bases matching TRBD1. Germline loops: CDR1 ENHRY, CDR2 SYGVKD. Losses at the gene ends were 8 bases for V and 2 bases for J; bases not matched to a gene: 4. The CDR3 spans 13 residues. CDR3 nucleotide sequence: TGTGCCATCGATGGGGACAGGGCCTACGAGCAGTACTTC. Amino acid sequence: CAIDGDRAYEQYF.

The CDR3 loop is CASSLVGLDYGYTF. The CDR3 DNA is TGTGCCAGCAGCTTAGTAGGGCTCGACTATGGCTACACCTTC. This sequence joins TRBV7-2 and TRBJ1-2, with D hard to call. This CDR3 has 14 amino acids. Germline CDR1 and CDR2: SGHTA and FQGNSA. Trimming cost V 1 base and J 3 bases, with 9 bases left between them.

The rearrangement links TRBV5-4 to TRBJ2-7; D could derive from TRBD1 or TRBD2 (5 bases each). The CDR3 consists of 14 residues. CDR1 and CDR2 (germline): SGHNT, YYREEE (reference sequence). V gave up 0 bases and J gave up 3 bases, with 10 bases separating them. For the CDR3, the DNA is TGTGCCAGCAGCTTGGAACGGGGCAACTACGAGCAGTACTTC. It specifies CASSLERGNYEQYF.

The V call is TRBV6-5, the J call TRBJ2-7; D is unclear. The V end was cut by 0 bases, the J end by 2 bases, with 11 bases between. Germline loops: CDR1 MNHEY, CDR2 SVGAGI. The CDR3 spans 15 residues. The DNA of the CDR3 is TGTGCCAGCAGTTACTCGGGCAGTACAACCTACGAGCAGTACTTC. Translated, it gives CASSYSGSTTYEQYF.

This clone was counted once. The rearrangement links TRBV7-3 to TRBJ2-1; possibly TRBD1 or TRBD2 for D (6 bases each). The ends were cut back, 2 bases at V and 7 bases at J, with 18 bases in the middle. This CDR3 region has 16 residues. Germline V lookup: CDR1 SGHTA, CDR2 FQGTGA. In nucleotides, the CDR3 is TGTGCCAGCAGCTTAGGGGCGAGCGGAGGGGGGAATGAGCAGTTCTTC. Amino acids: CASSLGASGGGNEQFF.